There are a few counts of the clone carrying this T cell receptor beta chain. Its antigen is currently unknown. This entry is derived from a study of OX40 agonist ivuxolimab in advanced cancers. Profiling relied on immunoSEQ multiplex PCR, and the TCRdb table lists in-frame clones only, not all of them. Of 35,000 to 40,000 clones in the sample, roughly four fifths were seen once. Whole-study findings and limits: Expanded clones tended on average to be more numerous among CD8+ T cells than CD4+. No antigen was identified for the clonally expanded peripheral T cells.

The TCR originated in an adult with an advanced solid tumor such as melanoma, head and neck, liver or kidney cancer. The sample in question was CD4+ or CD8+ T cells sorted from blood, obtained in a trial of the OX40 agonist ivuxolimab.

CDR3 region: CASRGTATYEQYF. DNA of the CDR3: TGTGCCAGCAGGGGGACAGCCACCTACGAGCAGTACTTC. The J gene is TRBJ2-7, the V gene TRBV6-5; 7 nucleotides line up with TRBD1. This CDR3 spans 13 amino acids. Per the germline V gene, CDR1 is MNHEY and CDR2 is SVGAGI. After removal of 6 bases from V and 2 bases from J, the junction contained 4 bases not matched to a gene.